This TCR beta chain was retrieved from a study of blood T cell repertoires in COVID-19. The repertoire was sequenced with immunoSEQ multiplex PCR; TCRdb's copy has only in-frame clones and lacks some. The repertoire consists of about 72,000 clones, with more than 70% occurring once and the leading ten covering about a third. This clone has a handful of counts. CDR3 length equals 13 residues. Germline lookup yields CDR1 MNHEY and CDR2 SVGAGI. V lost 3 bases to trimming and J lost 1 base, with 4 bases between them. This TCR derives from an elderly woman with active or convalescent COVID-19. The sequenced sample was peripheral blood. The genes are TRBV6-5 and TRBJ1-3, with unresolved D. Here the CDR3 DNA reads TGTGCCAGCAGTTATAATTCTGGAAACACCATATATTTT. As protein: CASSYNSGNTIYF.